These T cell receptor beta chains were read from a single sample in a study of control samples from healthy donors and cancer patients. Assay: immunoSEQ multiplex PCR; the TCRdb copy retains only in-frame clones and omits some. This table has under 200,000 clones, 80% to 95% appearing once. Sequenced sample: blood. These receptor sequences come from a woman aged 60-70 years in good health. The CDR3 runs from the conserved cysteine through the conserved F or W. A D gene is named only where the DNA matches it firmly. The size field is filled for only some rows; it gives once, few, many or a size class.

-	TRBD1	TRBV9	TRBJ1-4	CASSPTGTADEKLFF	TGTGCCAGCAGCCCAACCGGGACAGCAGATGAAAAACTGTTTTTT
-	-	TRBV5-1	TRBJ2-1	CASSFRGAYYNEQFF	TGCGCCAGCAGCTTCCGGGGGGCCTACTACAATGAGCAGTTCTTC
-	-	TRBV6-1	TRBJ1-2	CASSETATYGYTF	TGTGCCAGCAGTGAGACGGCCACCTATGGCTACACCTTC
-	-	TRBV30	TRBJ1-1	CAWSRGEGGGPEAFF	TGTGCCTGGAGTAGAGGGGAGGGGGGAGGACCTGAAGCTTTCTTT
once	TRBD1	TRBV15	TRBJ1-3	CATSRGNTGVGNTIYF	TGTGCCACCAGCAGAGGAAATACAGGGGTTGGAAACACCATATATTTT
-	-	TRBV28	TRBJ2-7	CASSLAGVQDEQYF	TGTGCCAGCAGTTTGGCAGGCGTTCAGGACGAGCAGTACTTC
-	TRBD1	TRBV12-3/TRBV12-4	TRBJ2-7	CASSSGTGYEQYF	TGTGCCAGCAGTTCCGGGACAGGGTACGAGCAGTACTTC
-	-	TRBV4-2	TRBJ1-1	CASSQEWVNTEAFF	TGTGCCAGCAGCCAAGAGTGGGTGAACACTGAAGCTTTCTTT
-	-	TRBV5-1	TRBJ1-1	CASSPSAGYTEAFF	TGCGCCAGCAGCCCCTCGGCCGGGTACACTGAAGCTTTCTTT
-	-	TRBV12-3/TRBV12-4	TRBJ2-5	CASRKTTSETQYF	TGTGCCAGCAGAAAGACCACGTCAGAGACCCAGTACTTC
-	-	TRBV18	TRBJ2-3	CASSQEQGDTQYF	TGTGCCAGCTCACAAGAACAGGGAGATACGCAGTATTTT
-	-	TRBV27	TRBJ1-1	CASSYTRNTEAFF	TGTGCCAGCAGTTACACACGGAACACTGAAGCTTTCTTT
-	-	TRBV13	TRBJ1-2	CASSLVVGDLNGYTF	TGTGCCAGCAGCTTAGTAGTCGGGGATCTCAATGGCTACACCTTC
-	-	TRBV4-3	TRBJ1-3	CASSQARALGNTIYF	TGCGCCAGCAGCCAAGCCAGGGCCTTGGGAAACACCATATATTTT
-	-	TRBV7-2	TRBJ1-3	CASSASRANTIYF	TGTGCCAGCAGCGCTAGTCGTGCAAACACCATATATTTT
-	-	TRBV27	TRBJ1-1	CASRGTPGNTEAFF	TGTGCCAGCAGAGGAACTCCAGGGAACACTGAAGCTTTCTTT
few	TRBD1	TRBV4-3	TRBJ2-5	CASSQDRGQTQYF	TGCGCCAGCAGCCAAGACAGGGGGCAGACCCAGTACTTC
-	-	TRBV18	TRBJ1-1	CASSPPGATEAFF	TGTGCCAGCTCACCACCAGGGGCCACTGAAGCTTTCTTT
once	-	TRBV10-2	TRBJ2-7	CASSESEGDYEQYF	TGCGCCAGCAGTGAGTCGGAGGGGGACTACGAGCAGTACTTC
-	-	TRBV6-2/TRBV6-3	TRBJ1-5	CASSYLHQPQHF	TGTGCCAGCAGTTACCTACACCAGCCCCAGCATTTT
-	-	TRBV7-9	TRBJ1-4	CASRRDLSSEKLFF	TGTGCCAGCAGGCGGGACCTCTCGTCCGAAAAACTGTTTTTT
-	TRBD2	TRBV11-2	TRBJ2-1	CASSLDGGRRDEQFF	TGTGCCAGCAGCTTAGACGGGGGGAGGAGGGATGAGCAGTTCTTC
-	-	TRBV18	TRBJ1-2	CASSPTGRIGYGYTF	TGTGCCAGCTCACCAACAGGGCGGATTGGCTATGGCTACACCTTC
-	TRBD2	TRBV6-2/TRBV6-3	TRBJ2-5	CASSRWTSTKTQYF	TGTGCCAGCAGTCGGTGGACTAGTACTAAGACCCAGTACTTC
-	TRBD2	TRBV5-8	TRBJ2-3	CASSFGLAGRTDTQYF	TGTGCCAGCAGCTTCGGACTAGCGGGGCGCACAGATACGCAGTATTTT
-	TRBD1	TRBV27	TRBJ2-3	CASSKTGTGFMNTQYF	TGTGCCAGCAGTAAAACCGGGACAGGGTTCATGAATACGCAGTATTTT
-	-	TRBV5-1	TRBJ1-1	CASSPPAMNTEAFF	TGCGCCAGCAGCCCTCCAGCGATGAACACTGAAGCTTTCTTT
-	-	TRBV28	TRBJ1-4	CASSPTENEKLFF	TGTGCCAGCAGTCCTACAGAAAATGAAAAACTGTTTTTT
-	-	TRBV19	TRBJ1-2	CASSIVSADNYGYTF	TGTGCCAGTAGTATTGTGTCGGCAGATAACTATGGCTACACCTTC
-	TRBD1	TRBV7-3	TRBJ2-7	CASSPTNRDRRTYEQYF	TGTGCCAGCAGCCCAACAAACCGGGACAGGCGAACCTACGAGCAGTACTTC
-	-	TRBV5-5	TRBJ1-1	CASSLVEIEAFF	TGTGCCAGCAGCTTGGTGGAAATTGAAGCTTTCTTT
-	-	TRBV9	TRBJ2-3	CASSVDGARDTQYF	TGTGCCAGCAGCGTAGACGGGGCTCGGGATACGCAGTATTTT
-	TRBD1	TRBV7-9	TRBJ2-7	CASSSPDRGIYEQYF	TGTGCCAGCAGCTCACCAGACAGGGGGATCTACGAGCAGTACTTC
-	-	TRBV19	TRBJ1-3	CASSRGLDSGGNTIYF	TGTGCCAGTAGTAGGGGCCTGGACAGTGGTGGAAACACCATATATTTT
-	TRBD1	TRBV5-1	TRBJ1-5	CASSLGTEHNQPQHF	TGCGCCAGCAGCCTAGGGACAGAGCATAATCAGCCCCAGCATTTT
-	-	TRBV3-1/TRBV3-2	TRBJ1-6	CASSQGQIYNSPLHF	TGTGCCAGCAGCCAAGGACAGATCTATAATTCACCCCTCCACTTT
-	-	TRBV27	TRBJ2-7	CASRGYEQYF	TGTGCCAGCAGGGGCTACGAGCAGTACTTC
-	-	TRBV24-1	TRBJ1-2	CATLYRSEQYSYGYTF	TGTGCCACCCTATACCGATCGGAACAGTACTCATATGGCTACACCTTC
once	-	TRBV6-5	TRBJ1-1	CASRRDDRSEAFF	TGTGCCAGCCGTAGGGACGATAGGTCTGAAGCTTTCTTT
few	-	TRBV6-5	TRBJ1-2	CASSPPGRSWGGYTF	TGTGCCAGCAGTCCCCCAGGGAGGTCCTGGGGAGGCTACACCTTC
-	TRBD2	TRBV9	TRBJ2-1	CASSVATPSTSGGANEQFF	TGTGCCAGCAGCGTAGCTACCCCCAGTACTAGCGGGGGGGCCAATGAGCAGTTCTTC
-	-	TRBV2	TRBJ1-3	CASSEFMVTEGNTIYF	TGTGCCAGCAGTGAATTTATGGTGACGGAAGGAAACACCATATATTTT
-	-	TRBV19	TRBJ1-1	CASSIDRAGLNTEAFF	TGTGCCAGTAGTATAGATCGAGCAGGTTTAAACACTGAAGCTTTCTTT
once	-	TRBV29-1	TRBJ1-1	CSVDPNQRLNTEAFF	TGCAGCGTTGACCCCAACCAGAGGCTGAACACTGAAGCTTTCTTT
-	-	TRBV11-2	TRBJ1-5	CASSPGTANQPQHF	TGTGCCAGCAGCCCCGGGACGGCTAATCAGCCCCAGCATTTT
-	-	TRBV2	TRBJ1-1	CASSTQGPTAFF	TGTGCCAGCAGTACTCAGGGACCTACAGCTTTCTTT
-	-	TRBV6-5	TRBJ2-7	CASRLTGTGDYEQYF	TGTGCCAGCAGGCTTACCGGGACGGGGGACTACGAGCAGTACTTC
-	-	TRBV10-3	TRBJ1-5	CASQVGGSNQPQHF	TGTGCCAGCCAGGTGGGAGGGAGCAATCAGCCCCAGCATTTT